The rows below give T cell receptor beta chains drawn from one sample of a study of T cell repertoires in cytomegalovirus infection. Using its own MiXCR run on the reads, TCRdb lists one record per CDR3 protein. The table shows hundreds of thousands of distinct CDR3 sequences, with 30% to 35% occurring only once. For these receptors, no antigen is known. The specimen comprised cultured PBMCs, sampled from culture after CMV antigen stimulation. The receptor source for this set is a human donor in good health (CMV status not recorded). Some clones in this sample may be carry-over from other donors' samples. The CDR3 runs from the conserved cysteine through the conserved F or W. Fields, in order: V gene, J gene, D gene, clone size, CDR3 DNA, CDR3 protein. The D gene is left open where the match is weak. Only part of the rows carry a size: once, few, many, or a class if the clone is expanded.

>TRBV7-8|TRBJ1-2|TRBD1|-
TGTGCCAGCAGCACCCGGGACAGGGCCCCGGCACGCTACACCTTC
CASSTRDRAPARYTF
>TRBV9|TRBJ1-6|-|-
TGTGCCAGCAGCGTAGCGCAGCACGATTCACCCCTCCACTTT
CASSVAQHDSPLHF
>TRBV19|TRBJ1-2|TRBD1|few
TGTGCCAGTATCCAACAGGGGAACTATGGCTACACCTTC
CASIQQGNYGYTF
>TRBV20-1|TRBJ2-2|-|many
TGCAGTGCTAGAGATTACCTGGGGGGCACCGGGGAGCTGTTTTTT
CSARDYLGGTGELFF
>TRBV7-2|TRBJ2-7|TRBD2|few
TGTGCCAGCACGGCCCGACTAGCGGCATACGAGCAGTACTTC
CASTARLAAYEQYF
>TRBV12-3/TRBV12-4|TRBJ2-1|-|few
TGTGCCAGCAGACATAGTTATGAGCAGTTCTTC
CASRHSYEQFF
>TRBV12-5|TRBJ2-1|-|few
TGTGCTAGTGGGAGTGCCTACAATGAGCAGTTCTTC
CASGSAYNEQFF
>TRBV7-2|TRBJ2-1|TRBD2|few
TGTGCCAGCAGCTTATATCGCGGGAGAAGCAATGAGCAGTTCTTC
CASSLYRGRSNEQFF
>TRBV12-3/TRBV12-4|TRBJ1-4|-|few
TGTGCCAGCGGGGACCTGGCGAATGAAAAACTGTTTTTT
CASGDLANEKLFF
>TRBV4-3|TRBJ1-4|TRBD1|few
TGCGCCAGCAGCCCGGACAGGGTGATTACTAATGAAAAACTGTTTTTT
CASSPDRVITNEKLFF
>TRBV19|TRBJ1-3|-|-
TGTGCCAGTAGTATAGCTGGGTTCGCTGGAAACACCATATATTTT
CASSIAGFAGNTIYF
>TRBV7-2|TRBJ1-6|-|-
TGTGCCAGCGCAAACGGGAGGTCCTATAATTCACCCCTCCACTTT
CASANGRSYNSPLHF
>TRBV6-1|TRBJ2-7|TRBD2|few
TGTGCCAGCAGGGTTCGGGGGGACTACGAGCAGTACTTC
CASRVRGDYEQYF
>TRBV7-6|TRBJ2-3|-|-
TGTGCCAGCAGCCTCAGCGCCCTCAAAGATACGCAGTATTTT
CASSLSALKDTQYF
>TRBV2|TRBJ2-6|-|-
TGTGCCAGCGTGGACTGGAGCTCTGGGGCCAACGTCCTGACTTTC
CASVDWSSGANVLTF
>TRBV11-2|TRBJ2-4|TRBD2|-
TGTGCCAGCAGCCCGGGGGGGGTCCCTAGCGGGGGTGAGAACATTCAGTACTTC
CASSPGGVPSGGENIQYF